The T cell receptor beta chain described here comes from a study of cytomegalovirus exposure and HLA in healthy donors. With 60 Vbeta and 13 Jbeta primers, the PCR was carried out. The repertoire was sequenced with immunoSEQ multiplex PCR; TCRdb's copy has only in-frame clones and lacks some. The sample contains some 190,000 clones, around four fifths of which appear only once. This CDR3 region has 15 residues. V was pared by 7 bases and J by 0 bases, with 16 bases between. The germline CDR1 and CDR2 sequences are SNHLY and FYNNEI. Of note for this clone: The antigen remains undetermined.

Notes on the study in general: Exclusion as indistinguishable affected some V segments, including TRBV6-2 and TRBV6-3. There were reportedly fewer N-insertions in an Asian-associated ancestry cluster than the roughly 670-donor mean, in a later analysis. In an earlier analysis, most TCR beta V segments were productive about 87% or about 30% of the time. The presence/absence work took it that sequencing depth was about the same across donors.

This chain connects TRBV2 to TRBJ2-7; perhaps TRBD1 as D (5 bases). Material: PBMCs. The receptor was isolated from a woman aged 30 to 39 in good health and CMV-seronegative. The CDR3 region is CASTTRGRRSYEQYF. The CDR3 coding sequence is TGTGCCAGCACCACAAGGGGCAGGCGCTCCTACGAGCAGTACTTC.